The 22 T cell receptor beta chains given below trace back to one sample, sequenced in a study of blood T cell repertoires in COVID-19. Clones were sequenced by immunoSEQ multiplex PCR, and TCRdb holds only the in-frame ones, with some missing. The data contain 200,000 to 250,000 clones, around 86% of them singletons. Sequenced input: peripheral blood. The receptors come from a man between 60 and 75 years old with acute or convalescent COVID-19.

CDR3 DNA: TGTGCCAGCAGCCCGGGGGGACCACGTAATCAGCCCCAGCATTTT. Residues: CASSPGGPRNQPQHF. V is TRBV3-1 (or the pseudogene TRBV3-2) and J is TRBJ1-5; D might be TRBD1 (5 bases). V was cut by 4 bases and J by 4 bases, with 14 bases left in between. Germline assignment: CDR1 LGHDT and CDR2 YNNKEL (reference sequence). The CDR3 runs to 15 residues.

The chain carries TRBV5-6 and TRBJ2-5; 8 positions agree with TRBD2. Germline V gene sequence: CDR1 SGHDT, CDR2 YYEEEE. CDR3 size: 18 residues. The V gene end was trimmed by 3 bases and the J gene end by 5 bases; junction bases not matched to a gene: 18. This chain's CDR3 is CASSSNRAGVTWGETQYF. CDR3 sequence (DNA): TGTGCCAGCAGCTCTAACCGAGCGGGGGTCACGTGGGGGGAGACCCAGTACTTC.

In its sample, this clone was seen once. The rearrangement joins TRBV9 to TRBJ1-1, with 8 bases aligning to TRBD1. Looked up from germline, CDR1 is SGDLS and CDR2 is YYNGEE. V shed 4 bases and J 11 bases; nucleotides not matched to a gene: 25. This CDR3 contains 18 residues. DNA of the CDR3: TGTGCCAGCAGCAGTCACTCAGGGGGCTCTCCTCCAATTAGTGGGGCTTTCTTT. Translating it yields CASSSHSGGSPPISGAFF.

J is TRBJ1-2 and V is TRBV12-5, with TRBD1 as a possible D gene (6 bases). Germline CDR1 and CDR2: LGHNT and FRNRAP. This CDR3 contains 17 residues. V lost 3 bases to trimming and J lost 0 bases, with 17 bases between them. CDR3 sequence (DNA): TGTGCTAGTGGTTTTCGGGACATACAAACAGCTAACTATGGCTACACCTTC. It yields the protein CASGFRDIQTANYGYTF.

The chain joins TRBV3-1 (or the pseudogene TRBV3-2) to TRBJ2-2; tentatively, D is TRBD1 (6 bases). Germline CDR1 and CDR2: LGHDT and YNNKEL (reference sequence). The CDR3 totals 18 residues. The V gene lost 0 bases and the J gene lost 2 bases, with 16 bases spanning the gap. The CDR3 region has the DNA TGTGCCAGCAGCCAAGATCTTGGCTCCAGGGGTAACACCGGGGAGCTGTTTTTT. As protein: CASSQDLGSRGNTGELFF.

The sample holds one count of this clone. The chain joins TRBV10-3 to TRBJ2-3, with 7 nucleotides matching TRBD1. J lost 4 bases, V lost 8 bases, and 9 bases had no gene match. CDR3 length: 14 amino acids. The germline gives CDR1 ENHRY, CDR2 SYGVKD. The CDR3 DNA is TGTGCCATCGCGGCGACAGGGCTCGCAGATACGCAGTATTTT. This gives the protein CAIAATGLADTQYF.

The J gene is TRBJ2-1, the V gene TRBV7-8; 12 nucleotides agree with TRBD2. Germline CDR1 is SGHVS and CDR2 is FQNEAQ. V was pared by 5 bases and J by 9 bases, with 8 bases of the junction left unmatched. This CDR3 comprises 15 residues. CDR3 loop: CASSRLAGGPVEQFF. The DNA of the CDR3 is TGTGCCAGCAGCCGTCTAGCGGGGGGGCCAGTTGAGCAGTTCTTC.

Only a few counts were recorded for this clone. This sequence joins TRBV5-1 and TRBJ1-6; 7 bases are shared with TRBD1. With 3 bases clipped from V and 10 bases from J, the junction kept 16 bases outside the gene matches. This CDR3 spans 17 amino acids. Looked up from germline, CDR1 is SGHRS and CDR2 is YFSETQ. The CDR3 DNA is TGCGCCAGCAGCTCAGCTTATGATCCAGGGGGTCAATCACCCCTCCACTTT. It is translated as CASSSAYDPGGQSPLHF.

V is TRBV27 and J is TRBJ2-2, with 7 bases that match TRBD1. Germline CDR1 is MNHEY and CDR2 is SMNVEV (reference sequence). CDR3 length equals 17 residues. The trim removed 3 bases at V and 5 bases at J, leaving 12 bases unmatched. CDR3 in DNA: TGTGCCAGCAGTTTGAGGGTGTCGACAGGGTGGACCGGGGAGCTGTTTTTT. It is translated as CASSLRVSTGWTGELFF.

The J gene is TRBJ2-7, the V gene TRBV18; 8 nucleotides line up with TRBD2. The CDR3 sequence is 17 residues long. V shed 1 base, J shed 2 bases, and the junction held 10 bases outside the gene matches. CDR1 is KGHSH and CDR2 is LQKENI in the germline V gene. The chain's CDR3 is CASSPLSSGGPTYEQYF. The DNA of the CDR3 is TGTGCCAGCTCACCACTGTCGAGCGGGGGCCCCACCTACGAGCAGTACTTC.

The chain links TRBV5-1 to TRBJ2-2; TRBD1 agrees at 9 bases. CDR3 length equals 16 residues. V lost 6 bases and J lost 4; bases outside the gene matches: 10. CDR1 is SGHRS and CDR2 is YFSETQ in the germline V gene. This chain's CDR3 is CASTVGTGTGTGELFF. The CDR3 DNA reads TGCGCCAGCACCGTAGGGACAGGGACTGGCACCGGGGAGCTGTTTTTT.

J is TRBJ1-4 and V is TRBV6-5, with TRBD1 matching over 9 bases. The ends lost 5 bases at V and 4 bases at J; junction bases unmatched: 5. CDR1 and CDR2 from the germline V gene are MNHEY and SVGAGI. The CDR3 sequence is 15 residues long. The CDR3 DNA sequence: TGTGCCAGCAGTAGGGACAGGGCGATTAATGAAAAACTGTTTTTT. Translation: CASSRDRAINEKLFF.

This clone was seen just once. This chain joins TRBV5-4 and TRBJ2-5, with a possible D match to TRBD1 (5 bases). The V gene lost 0 bases and the J gene lost 2 bases, with 11 bases spanning the gap. CDR3 length: 15 residues. Looked up from germline, CDR1 is SGHNT and CDR2 is YYREEE (reference sequence). CDR3 protein: CASSLGQGRQETQYF. CDR3 in DNA: TGTGCCAGCAGCTTGGGTCAGGGTAGGCAAGAGACCCAGTACTTC.

The gene calls are TRBV9 and TRBJ2-1; 7 positions match TRBD1. Germline V gene data show CDR1 as SGDLS and CDR2 as YYNGEE. The V segment lost 4 bases and the J segment 0 bases; nucleotides outside the gene matches: 7. This CDR3 comprises 16 residues. DNA for the CDR3: TGTGCCAGCAGCTCCCGACAGGGCCCCTCCTACAATGAGCAGTTCTTC. Protein sequence: CASSSRQGPSYNEQFF. Full variable domain (missing parts from reference TRBV9 and TRBJ2-1): DSGVTQTPKHLITATGQRVTLRCSPRSGDLSVYWYQQSLDQGLQFLIQYYNGEERAKGNILERFSAQQFPDLHSELNLSSLELGDSALYFCASSSRQGPSYNEQFFGPGTRLTVL.

This clone occurred once. The genes are TRBV7-2 and TRBJ2-7, with TRBD1 as a possible D gene (6 bases). Trimming removed 5 bases at V and 2 bases at J, with 16 bases between. The CDR3 contains 15 residues. CDR1 SGHTA and CDR2 FQGNSA come from the germline V gene. The CDR3 loop reads CASSRTGIDTYEQYF. The CDR3 DNA reads as TGTGCCAGCAGCCGCACAGGGATTGACACCTACGAGCAGTACTTC.

This chain joins TRBV5-5 and TRBJ2-1; TRBD1 matches at 11 bases. Trimming removed 4 bases from V and 6 bases from J; junction bases left unmatched: 6. The CDR3 covers 15 residues. The germline V gene has CDR1 SGHKS and CDR2 YYEKEE (reference sequence). CDR3 region: CASSPRTGGRNEQFF. In DNA form, the CDR3 reads TGTGCCAGCAGCCCGAGGACAGGGGGCCGCAATGAGCAGTTCTTC.

The gene calls are TRBV6-2 or TRBV6-3 and TRBJ2-5; TRBD2 aligns across 11 bases. The germline V gene encodes CDR1 MNHEY and CDR2 SVGEGT. V shed 0 bases, J shed 2 bases, and the junction held 17 bases outside the gene matches. This CDR3 has 21 residues. The CDR3 reads CASSYSSGAGLAGGLQETQYF. Written as DNA, the CDR3 is TGTGCCAGCAGTTACTCGAGCGGGGCAGGGCTAGCGGGGGGCCTGCAAGAGACCCAGTACTTC.

This chain uses TRBV4-1 with TRBJ2-7; 8 bases fit TRBD2. The ends lost 4 bases at V and 2 bases at J; junction bases unmatched: 7. Per the germline V gene, CDR1 is MGHRA and CDR2 is YSYEKL. This CDR3 region has 15 residues. The CDR3 sequence: CASSPYFSGAYEQYF. CDR3 DNA: TGCGCCAGCAGCCCATACTTTAGCGGGGCCTACGAGCAGTACTTC.

The chain joins TRBV5-5 to TRBJ2-7; the match to TRBD1 covers 11 bases. The CDR3 is 14 residues long. The V gene end was trimmed by 3 bases and the J gene end by 4 bases; junction bases not matched to a gene: 3. Germline V lookup: CDR1 SGHKS, CDR2 YYEKEE (reference sequence). CDR3 DNA sequence: TGTGCCAGCAGCTGGGGACAGGGGGTGTACGAGCAGTACTTC. This codes for CASSWGQGVYEQYF.

This chain uses TRBV11-3 with TRBJ2-7, with 8 bases lining up with TRBD1. The CDR3 has 14 residues. Trimming removed 5 bases from V and 5 bases from J; junction bases left unmatched: 8. Germline values: CDR1 SGHNT, CDR2 YENEEA. Written as DNA, the CDR3 is TGTGCCAGCAGCGCAACCCCAGGGGGCAACGAGCAGTACTTC. Its protein product is CASSATPGGNEQYF.

The chain carries TRBV5-4 and TRBJ2-7, with D tentatively TRBD2 (6 bases). The CDR3 is 16 amino acids. Looked up from germline, CDR1 is SGHNT and CDR2 is YYREEE (reference sequence). Deletions cut 3 bases from V and 0 bases from J, with 16 bases between. The CDR3 nucleotides are TGTGCCAGCAGCTCCAATCGGGCGGGATCCTCCTACGAGCAGTACTTC. Protein product: CASSSNRAGSSYEQYF.

In the case of this clone: Additional DNA sequences in this sample encode the identical CDR3. The chain uses TRBV30 and TRBJ1-2; TRBD1 matches at 8 bases. V lost 4 bases and J lost 2; bases outside the gene matches: 0. This CDR3 region has 12 residues. Germline V lookup: CDR1 GTSNPN, CDR2 SVGIG (reference sequence). CDR3 coding DNA: TGTGCCTGGACAGGGGGCAACTATGGCTACACCTTC. Translating it yields CAWTGGNYGYTF.